This T cell receptor beta chain is from a study of T cell clones after liver transplantation. The V and J ends lost 5 bases and 0 bases respectively, with 5 bases between them. Germline lookup yields CDR1 SEHNR and CDR2 FQNEAQ (reference sequence). This CDR3 has 13 residues. Measured with immunoSEQ multiplex PCR; TCRdb has only the in-frame clones, and not every one. The sample yields approximately 6,100 clones, over 75% seen once. This clone appeared a few times. This CDR3 is also generated by other DNA sequences in the sample. This rearrangement joins TRBV7-9 to TRBJ2-1; no reliable D call. This receptor was taken from a human donor who received a liver transplant. The specimen comprised CD8+ T cells from blood, sampled before liver transplant. The CDR3 spells CASSRSSYNEQFF. CDR3 sequence (DNA): TGTGCCAGCAGCAGAAGCTCCTACAATGAGCAGTTCTTC.